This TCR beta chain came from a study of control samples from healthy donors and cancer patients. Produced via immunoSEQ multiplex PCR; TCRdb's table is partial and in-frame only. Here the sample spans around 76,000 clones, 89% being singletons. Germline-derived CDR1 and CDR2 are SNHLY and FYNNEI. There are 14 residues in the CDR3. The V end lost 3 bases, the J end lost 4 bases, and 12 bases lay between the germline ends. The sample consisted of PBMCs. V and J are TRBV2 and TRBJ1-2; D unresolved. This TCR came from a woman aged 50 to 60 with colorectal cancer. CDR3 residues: CASSEYEGSYGYTF. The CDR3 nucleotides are TGTGCCAGCAGTGAGTATGAGGGAAGCTATGGCTACACCTTC.